The present TCR beta chain was sequenced within a study of T cell responses to AZD1222 COVID-19 vaccine (dated by TCRdb to the early 2020s). About the full investigation: AZD1222 recipients with second doses at about 4 weeks or about 12 weeks were pooled, because spike-specific TCR depth and breadth did not differ between schedules. TCR sequencing covered 230 or so trial participants: roughly 200 given two doses of AZD1222 and 26 given two doses of MenACWY control vaccine. Trial participants were enrolled by age into 18-55, 56-69 and 70-plus year subgroups, with 148, 28 and 57 TCR-sequenced participants respectively. Study-wide findings and limitations: Participants were mostly white British, with more females than males. The authors suggested clonal diversity may have been underestimated. Conclusions about previously exposed vaccinees were limited because only six or seven AZD1222 recipients were SARS-CoV-2 seropositive at baseline. No day 14 peak-response samples were available, so repertoires were characterized only after the peak T cell response. After two AZD1222 doses, both the breadth and the depth of spike-specific TCRs were significantly higher than at day 0 and than in MenACWY recipients. CD4 TCRs associated with the vaccine covered the entire spike protein, and the dominant responses were in regions 160-218 and 743-854. Epitopes outside the regions mutated in the B.1.351 and B.1.1.7 variants were reportedly recognized by nearly half of the unique spike-specific TCRs. The 56-69-year group was small, and its depth increase did not reach significance, likely because of low power.

The CDR3 regions of human TCRbeta chains were analyzed by immunosequencing. The study's own analysis went as follows. Repertoire TCRs were checked for matches against a reference library of SARS-CoV-2-specific TCRs that had been generated using the MIRA antigen-specificity platform. Breadth was defined as the fraction of unique TCRs that were SARS-CoV-2-associated, and depth was defined as the fraction of total T cells that were SARS-CoV-2-associated. Using the MIRA data, every spike-specific TCR was mapped to the spike region that the TCR reacted to and assigned to either a CD4 or a CD8 class. Log10-transformed breadth and depth values were compared by one-way ANOVA with Sidak's multiple comparisons tests. Here the immuneACCESS table is served through TCRdb, limited to in-frame sequences with V and J called. Missing clones are a known gap in these copies; in checked studies unresolved V genes cover under half, and the rest lacks a known reason. Clone size and V and J calls were adopted from that table, with D and trimming inferred from the DNA. This sample has roughly 97,000 clones in its table, and 80% to 90% of those were observed once. The ten largest clones add up to more than 8% of the sample.

Per the publication, the time point label means: baseline before first vaccination. Samples from vaccinated people were obtained from the UK trials COV001 and COV002, which included a single-blind randomized controlled phase 2/3 trial of AZD1222 (ChAdOx1 nCoV-19) in healthy adults. For TCRbeta chain sequencing, PBMC samples from trial participants were taken at day 0 and at day 28 after the second dose. Worth noting for this clone: Which antigen it targets is not known. There are no base qualities to consult, and no much larger clone falls within one base.

The trim is 8 bases for V and 3 bases for J, with a gap of 8 bases between the germline ends. Reading from cysteine to phenylalanine, the CDR3 counts 13 amino acids. The sequence is cut down to CDR3 DNA, 39 bases in frame from base 1. The germline V gene supplies CDR1 MNHEY and CDR2 SVGAGI. The material was peripheral blood, obtained on day 0 of AZD1222 vaccination. The receptor chain draws on TRBV6-5 and TRBJ1-6; the best D guess is TRBD1, with 5 bases matching. The TCR comes from an adult in good health. In nucleotide form, the sequence is TGTGCCAGCCTTCAGGGCTATAATTCACCCCTCCACTTT. Its amino acids are CASLQGYNSPLHF.